The 25 T cell receptor beta chains presented below share a single source sample, sequenced in a study of blood T cells in healthy people across ages. Combining a sample-barcoded 5' primer with a J-beta primer mix, a second PCR ran for roughly 7 to 12 cycles. One entry per CDR3 protein results from TCRdb running MiXCR on the 5' RACE reads. The data hold more than 800,000 distinct CDR3 sequences, with under 55% observed a single time. Sequencing used blood. The receptors here all came from a woman aged 55-75 years in good health.

This chain links TRBV5-1 with TRBJ2-1; 8 positions agree with TRBD2. The CDR3 has 12 amino acids. V gave up 0 bases and J gave up 15 bases; unmatched junction bases: 5. Germline CDR1 SGHRS, CDR2 YFSETQ. As DNA, the CDR3 is TGCGCCAGCAGCTTGGCCGGGACTAGTCCGTTCTTC. Translated: CASSLAGTSPFF.

This clonotype was recorded a few times. In nucleotides, the CDR3 is TGTGCCAGCAGCCTAGGACAGACCAAGACCCAGTACTTC. The encoded protein is CASSLGQTKTQYF. The genes are TRBV7-3 and TRBJ2-5; D is possibly TRBD1 (6 bases). Germline CDR1 is SGHTA and CDR2 is FQGTGA. The ends were cut back, 5 bases at V and 6 bases at J, with 13 bases in the middle. CDR3 length: 13 residues.

The table lists this clonotype with many counts. V and J are TRBV28 and TRBJ2-7, with TRBD2 as a possible D gene (5 bases). This CDR3 comprises 17 residues. Trimming stripped 4 bases from V and 0 bases from J, with 19 bases between. The germline gives CDR1 MDHEN, CDR2 SYDVKM. The CDR3 coding sequence is TGTGCCAGCAGTTCCACAAGCAGCGGAATAAGCTCCTACGAGCAGTACTTC. Translation gives CASSSTSSGISSYEQYF.

This clonotype was observed a few times. This rearrangement joins TRBV28 to TRBJ2-7, with a tentative D call TRBD2 (6 bases). Germline values: CDR1 MDHEN, CDR2 SYDVKM. The CDR3 is 14 residues long. The V and J ends lost 6 bases and 4 bases respectively, with 16 bases between them. The CDR3 coding sequence is TGTGCCAGCAGCGCATTAGGGGAGGCTTACGAGCAGTACTTC. Translated: CASSALGEAYEQYF.

The chain combines TRBV20-1 with TRBJ1-4; 9 bases map to TRBD1. Looked up from germline, CDR1 is DFQATT and CDR2 is SNEGSKA (reference sequence). Unmatched junction bases numbered 6, after V lost 3 bases and J lost 7 bases. The CDR3 length is 14 residues. CDR3 bases: TGCAGTGCTAGCGGGGACAGGGCAGGTGAAAAACTGTTTTTT. This encodes CSASGDRAGEKLFF.

This chain links TRBV11-2 with TRBJ2-7; D call uncertain. Between the trimmed V and J ends, which lost 2 bases and 6 bases, there was a span of 11 bases. The CDR3 contains 13 residues. CDR1 SGHAT and CDR2 FQNNGV come from the germline V gene. CDR3 region: CASSLLVGGEQYF. The DNA of the CDR3 is TGTGCCAGCAGCTTATTGGTGGGCGGCGAGCAGTACTTC.

V gene TRBV5-1 combines with J gene TRBJ2-1; TRBD2 might be the D (5 bases). This CDR3 spans 17 amino acids. V lost 4 bases and J 3 bases, leaving 20 bases between the germline ends. Germline loops: CDR1 SGHRS, CDR2 YFSETQ. The CDR3 DNA sequence: TGCGCCAGCAGCCTACATGGCCCGCCCGCGGGCTACAATGAGCAGTTCTTC. It encodes CASSLHGPPAGYNEQFF.

The sample holds a few counts of this clonotype. The chain carries TRBV7-2 and TRBJ2-5; D not resolved. Germline V gene data show CDR1 as SGHTA and CDR2 as FQGNSA. The ends were cut back, 2 bases at V and 5 bases at J, with 6 bases in the middle. The CDR3 consists of 12 residues. This CDR3 is CASSLTDETQYF. CDR3 bases: TGTGCCAGCAGCTTAACGGACGAGACCCAGTACTTC.

The chain carries TRBV5-6 and TRBJ2-4, with a possible D match to TRBD1 (6 bases). Trimming removed 0 bases from V and 0 bases from J, with 13 bases in between. Germline V gene data show CDR1 as SGHDT and CDR2 as YYEEEE. This CDR3 has 17 residues. CDR3: CASSLVGATLAKNIQYF. In DNA form, the CDR3 reads TGTGCCAGCAGCTTGGTGGGGGCTACTCTAGCCAAAAACATTCAGTACTTC.

This chain uses TRBV12-3 or TRBV12-4 with TRBJ2-4; no definite D call. Trimming took off 3 bases at V and 8 bases at J, with 14 bases between the two ends. The length of the CDR3 is 14 residues. The CDR3 sequence: CASSFRPQKDIQYF. The CDR3 nucleotides are TGTGCCAGCAGTTTTAGGCCCCAAAAAGACATTCAGTACTTC.

The chain recombines TRBV12-5 with TRBJ2-3; the match to TRBD1 covers 9 bases. V was pared by 0 bases and J by 2 bases, with 6 bases of the junction left unmatched. Germline CDR1 is LGHNT and CDR2 is FRNRAP. CDR3 length: 17 residues. In nucleotides, the CDR3 is TGTGCTAGTGGTTTGGTTTTGGGACAGGGCCACACAGATACGCAGTATTTT. Translating it yields CASGLVLGQGHTDTQYF.

This clonotype was seen once. The chain uses TRBV20-1 and TRBJ2-7; TRBD2 matches 7 bases. This CDR3 is 16 amino acids long. V dropped 8 bases and J dropped 7; count of bases not matched to a gene: 23. Per the germline V gene, CDR1 is DFQATT and CDR2 is SNEGSKA (reference sequence). The CDR3 DNA is TGCAGTACGAAGCACGTAGATGGGAGGGCCTGGAATGAGCAGTACTTC. As protein: CSTKHVDGRAWNEQYF.

The rearrangement joins TRBV9 to TRBJ2-2; 13 bases agree with TRBD2. The CDR3 spans 18 residues. CDR1 SGDLS and CDR2 YYNGEE come from the germline V gene. J was trimmed by 1 base and V by 0 bases; bases with no gene match: 3. For the CDR3, the DNA is TGTGCCAGCAGCGTAGGGGGACTAGCGGGACAGAACACCGGGGAGCTGTTTTTT. Translation gives CASSVGGLAGQNTGELFF.

V gene TRBV10-2 combines with J gene TRBJ2-5; unclear D gene. The CDR3 totals 14 residues. Trimming took off 6 bases at V and 4 bases at J, with 15 bases between the two ends. Germline V CDR1 and CDR2: WSHSY, SAAADI. DNA for the CDR3: TGCGCCAGCAGCGGTGTAGCTCCCGGAGAGACCCAGTACTTC. It is translated as CASSGVAPGETQYF.

This clonotype was detected many times. J is TRBJ1-2 and V is TRBV12-3 or TRBV12-4; D is uncertain. Trimming took off 3 bases at V and 11 bases at J, with 13 bases between the two ends. The CDR3 sequence is 12 residues long. CDR3 DNA: TGTGCCAGCAGTTTCACTCCCGACGATTACACCTTC. This sequence encodes CASSFTPDDYTF.

This clonotype was seen a handful of times. CDR3 coding DNA: TGTGCCGCCGGGACTAGCGATATTCGGCAGTACTTC. This gives the protein CAAGTSDIRQYF. The gene calls are TRBV6-2 or TRBV6-3 and TRBJ2-7; 10 bases are a match to TRBD2. Germline V gene data show CDR1 as MNHEY and CDR2 as SVGEGT. The V and J ends lost 11 bases and 9 bases, in that order; junction bases with no gene match: 10. The CDR3 contains 12 residues.

This clonotype was detected a few times. The CDR3 here is CSARVRLGGDRLQETQYF. The CDR3 DNA follows: TGCAGTGCTAGAGTCCGGTTAGGGGGGGACCGCCTCCAAGAGACCCAGTACTTC. The genes are TRBV20-1 and TRBJ2-5, with D possibly TRBD2 on 7 matching bases. V was shortened by 1 base and J by 1 base, with 22 bases between the two germline ends. The germline V gene encodes CDR1 DFQATT and CDR2 SNEGSKA (reference sequence). CDR3 size: 18 residues.

The chain carries TRBV7-2 and TRBJ1-2; D is perhaps TRBD1 (6 bases). Germline V lookup: CDR1 SGHTA, CDR2 FQGNSA. The CDR3 totals 15 residues. Trimming removed 4 bases at V and 2 bases at J, with 14 bases between. CDR3 DNA sequence: TGTGCCAGCAGCTCCTCCGTGGGACAAAACTATGGCTACACCTTC. This codes for CASSSSVGQNYGYTF.

This chain uses TRBV7-9 with TRBJ2-1, with a weak D call TRBD2 (6 bases). The germline V and J ends were trimmed by 1 base and 7 bases, with 17 bases remaining between them. This CDR3 is built from 16 residues. In germline, CDR1 is SEHNR, CDR2 FQNEAQ (reference sequence). The CDR3 coding sequence is TGTGCCAGCAGCTTAGTAGGAGGGGCAGGTCGGAATGAGCAGTTCTTC. The encoded protein is CASSLVGGAGRNEQFF.

This clonotype was found a few times. The chain carries TRBV20-1 and TRBJ2-3, with 9 positions matching TRBD1. Trimming cost V 4 bases and J 2 bases; bases outside gene matches: 7. This CDR3 is 15 amino acids long. Germline V gene sequence: CDR1 DFQATT, CDR2 SNEGSKA (reference sequence). The CDR3 nucleotides are TGCAGTGCTATACCCGGGACAGGGTCCACAGATACGCAGTATTTT. Translated, it gives CSAIPGTGSTDTQYF.

V is TRBV20-1 and J is TRBJ2-1; 7 bases map to TRBD1. This CDR3 has 12 residues. The junction had 10 bases not matched to a gene; V was cut back by 2 bases and J by 15 bases. The germline V gene encodes CDR1 DFQATT and CDR2 SNEGSKA (reference sequence). In DNA, the CDR3 is TGCAGTGCTAGATCCCCGGACAGGTCGGCGTTCTTC. This encodes CSARSPDRSAFF.

The chain uses TRBV29-1 and TRBJ2-5, with 8 bases lining up with TRBD1. Germline loops: CDR1 SQVTM, CDR2 ANQGSEA. The V gene end was trimmed by 7 bases and the J gene end by 4 bases; junction bases not matched to a gene: 5. The CDR3 has 12 amino acids. This CDR3 is CSAYRGAETQYF. The CDR3 bases are TGCAGCGCCTACAGGGGGGCAGAGACCCAGTACTTC.

In this sample, this clonotype turned up a few times. V is TRBV5-1 and J is TRBJ2-7; 12 nucleotides align to TRBD1. Losses at the gene ends were 3 bases for V and 3 bases for J; bases not matched to a gene: 4. This CDR3 comprises 15 residues. Germline V gene lookup returns CDR1 SGHRS and CDR2 YFSETQ. CDR3 coding DNA: TGCGCCAGCAGCTCGGGACAGGGGGCTAACTACGAGCAGTACTTC. Encoded protein: CASSSGQGANYEQYF. The full variable domain, its missing parts supplied by reference TRBV5-1 and TRBJ2-7, is KAGVTQTPRYLIKTRGQQVTLSCSPISGHRSVSWYQQTPGQGLQFLFEYFSETQRNKGNFPGRFSGRQFSNSRSEMNVSTLELGDSALYLCASSSGQGANYEQYFGPGTRLTVT.

Only a few counts were recorded for this clonotype. This chain connects TRBV7-3 to TRBJ2-5, with D perhaps assigned TRBD1 or TRBD2 (5 bases each). Matching the DNA end better, TRBJ2-7 makes the J call doubtful. CDR3 length: 17 residues. Germline CDR1 SGHTA, CDR2 FQGTGA. The CDR3, as DNA: TGTGCCAGCAGCTTAACGGGGGAGCCCCCAACCAACTACGAGCAGTACTTC. This translates into CASSLTGEPPTNYEQYF.

This rearrangement joins TRBV13 to TRBJ2-1; D remains ambiguous. The V end was cut by 5 bases, the J end by 5 bases, with 16 bases between. CDR3 length: 15 residues. CDR1 and CDR2 (germline): PRHDT, FYEKMQ (reference sequence). CDR3 in amino acids: CASSLMEQADNEQFF. CDR3 nucleotides: TGTGCCAGCAGCCTAATGGAGCAGGCCGACAATGAGCAGTTCTTC.